Presented here are 19 T cell receptor beta chains from one specimen sequenced in a study of control samples from healthy donors and cancer patients. TCRdb keeps only in-frame clones here, not all; method: immunoSEQ multiplex PCR. The data show 350,000 to 450,000 clones, with 75% to 95% seen just once and around 6.5% held by the top ten. Material: PBMCs. The receptors stem from a man aged 35 to 55 with head and neck cancer.

The CDR3 DNA is TGTGCCAGCATCAATCCGCCAGATACGCAGTATTTT. Its translation: CASINPPDTQYF. The chain recombines TRBV27 with TRBJ2-3, with unresolved D. CDR3 length: 12 residues. Trimming removed 7 bases from V and 4 bases from J, with 9 bases in between. CDR1 and CDR2 from the germline V gene are MNHEY and SMNVEV (reference sequence).

The rearrangement links TRBV6-5 to TRBJ2-7; either TRBD1 or TRBD2 may supply D (5 bases each). V was trimmed by 6 bases and J by 4 bases, leaving 16 bases between them. The length of the CDR3 is 14 residues. From germline, CDR1 is MNHEY and CDR2 SVGAGI. The DNA for the CDR3 is TGTGCCAGCAGCCCCGGGACCTCTCTTTACGAGCAGTACTTC. This encodes CASSPGTSLYEQYF.

The chain carries TRBV28 and TRBJ1-6; 8 nucleotides align to TRBD1. V shed 3 bases, J shed 11 bases, and the junction held 9 bases outside the gene matches. The germline CDR1 and CDR2 sequences are MDHEN and SYDVKM. The CDR3 is made up of 15 amino acids. CDR3 nucleotides: TGTGCCAGCAGTTTCCCCTGGACAGGGTTCCCACCCCTCCACTTT. This gives the protein CASSFPWTGFPPLHF.

This rearrangement joins TRBV28 to TRBJ2-1; D gene uncertain. The ends were cut back, 1 base at V and 0 bases at J, with 7 bases in the middle. Germline V CDR1 and CDR2: MDHEN, SYDVKM. This CDR3 region has 15 residues. The CDR3 spells CASSLLGSSYNEQFF. CDR3 coding DNA: TGTGCCAGCAGTTTATTGGGATCCTCCTACAATGAGCAGTTCTTC. Complete variable domain (other parts from reference TRBV28 and TRBJ2-1): DVKVTQSSRYLVKRTGEKVFLECVQDMDHENMFWYRQDPGLGLRLIYFSYDVKMKEKGDIPEGYSVSREKKERFSLILESASTNQTSMYLCASSLLGSSYNEQFFGPGTRLTVL.

The count of this clone is one. This sample also contains other DNA sequences that code for the same CDR3. V is TRBV4-1 and J is TRBJ2-7; D uncertain. The germline V and J ends were trimmed by 1 base and 2 bases, with 9 bases remaining between them. CDR3 length: 14 residues. Germline V CDR1 and CDR2: MGHRA, YSYEKL. The CDR3 loop is CASSQGTSPYEQYF. CDR3 sequence (DNA): TGCGCCAGCAGCCAAGGGACGTCGCCCTACGAGCAGTACTTC.

The chain links TRBV6-5 to TRBJ2-1; D tentatively reads TRBD1 or TRBD2 (5 bases each). Germline values: CDR1 MNHEY, CDR2 SVGAGI. This CDR3 has 16 amino acids. V shed 4 bases and J shed 4 bases, with 17 bases lying between them. The CDR3 is CASSFYRLGVYNEQFF. DNA of the CDR3: TGTGCCAGCAGTTTTTACAGGTTGGGGGTATACAATGAGCAGTTCTTC.

This clone was recorded once. V gene TRBV28 combines with J gene TRBJ2-1, with D unclear. V lost 8 bases, J lost 8 bases, and 7 bases lay in between. Germline loops: CDR1 MDHEN, CDR2 SYDVKM. This CDR3 has 10 amino acids. The CDR3 loop reads CASVRDEQFF. DNA of the CDR3: TGTGCCAGCGTACGGGATGAGCAGTTCTTC.

The V gene is TRBV19, the J gene TRBJ1-1; TRBD1 might be the D (6 bases). CDR1 is LNHDA and CDR2 is SQIVND in the germline V gene (reference sequence). CDR3 length equals 13 residues. The V and J ends lost 3 bases and 5 bases respectively, with 10 bases between them. The CDR3, as DNA: TGTGCCAGTAGTATGACCCAGGGGACTGAAGCTTTCTTT. The encoded protein is CASSMTQGTEAFF.

The chain couples TRBV10-3 to TRBJ2-2; perhaps D is TRBD1 or TRBD2 (5 bases each). This CDR3 comprises 14 residues. The germline V and J ends were trimmed by 0 bases and 4 bases, with 6 bases remaining between them. The germline V gene encodes CDR1 ENHRY and CDR2 SYGVKD. The CDR3 DNA reads as TGTGCCATCAGTGAGTCTGGGGGCACCGGGGAGCTGTTTTTT. Residues: CAISESGGTGELFF.

CDR3: CASSERGGSTDTQYF. Here the CDR3 DNA reads TGCGCCAGCAGTGAACGCGGTGGCAGTACAGATACGCAGTATTTT. The chain joins TRBV10-1 to TRBJ2-3; D gene ambiguous. V lost 3 bases and J lost 3, with 13 bases in between. The CDR3 covers 15 residues. The germline V gene encodes CDR1 WNHNN and CDR2 SYGVQD (reference sequence).

The chain joins TRBV11-3 to TRBJ2-5; 11 positions agree with TRBD2. Trimming removed 5 bases from V and 5 bases from J; junction bases left unmatched: 13. The CDR3 runs to 17 residues. CDR1 and CDR2 from the germline V gene are SGHNT and YENEEA. The CDR3 DNA reads as TGTGCCAGCAGCGGCGGGGTTAGCGGGAGGGCCCGGGAGACCCAGTACTTC. Amino acid sequence: CASSGGVSGRARETQYF.

The chain has TRBV10-2 and TRBJ1-6, with TRBD1 identical over 7 bases. This CDR3 is built from 15 residues. With V trimmed by 3 bases and J by 10 bases, 9 bases remained unmatched. CDR1 and CDR2 from the germline V gene are WSHSY and SAAADI. For the CDR3, the DNA is TGCGCCAGCAGTGACCCGGGACAGTTTTTCTCACCCCTCCACTTT. It yields the protein CASSDPGQFFSPLHF.

The V call is TRBV4-2, the J call TRBJ2-7; perhaps TRBD1 as D (6 bases). Trimming shortened V by 1 base and J by 3 bases, and 16 bases separated the two germline ends. The CDR3 extends over 16 amino acids. Germline loops: CDR1 LGHNA, CDR2 YNFKEQ. CDR3 DNA: TGTGCCAGCAGCCAAGTAGGGGGATCCCCCTACTACGAGCAGTACTTC. Its translation: CASSQVGGSPYYEQYF.

The chain recombines TRBV9 with TRBJ1-4; D gene unclear. Trimming pared 3 bases from V and 6 bases from J, leaving 6 bases between. The CDR3 is made up of 12 amino acids. The germline gives CDR1 SGDLS, CDR2 YYNGEE. DNA for the CDR3: TGTGCCAGCAGCGCCGCGGATGAAAAACTGTTTTTT. This codes for CASSAADEKLFF.

The rearrangement joins TRBV30 to TRBJ1-5, with D perhaps matching TRBD1 (6 bases). Germline CDR1 and CDR2: GTSNPN and SVGIG (reference sequence). The ends were cut back, 1 base at V and 5 bases at J, with 9 bases in the middle. The CDR3 contains 13 residues. DNA for the CDR3: TGTGCCTGGAGTGGAGGGGGTGATCAGCCCCAGCATTTT. Amino acids: CAWSGGGDQPQHF. Filled out from reference TRBV30 and TRBJ1-5, the complete variable domain reads SQTIHQWPATLVQPVGSPLSLECTVEGTSNPNLYWYRQAAGRGLQLLFYSVGIGQISSEVPQNLSASRPQDRQFILSSKKLLLSDSGFYLCAWSGGGDQPQHFGDGTRLSIL.

Only a few counts were recorded for this clone. This rearrangement joins TRBV7-8 to TRBJ2-2, with D possibly matching TRBD2 (6 bases). Trimming took 1 base from V and 0 from J, leaving 18 bases between them. Germline V gives CDR1 SGHVS, CDR2 FQNEAQ. This CDR3 has 19 amino acids. The CDR3 loop is CASSLVGLALKPNTGELFF. As DNA, the CDR3 is TGTGCCAGCAGCTTAGTGGGCCTAGCGTTAAAGCCGAACACCGGGGAGCTGTTTTTT.

The rearrangement uses TRBV6-2 or TRBV6-3 and TRBJ2-7; TRBD2 matches 10 bases. V lost 1 base, J lost 2 bases, and 5 bases stayed unmatched. This CDR3 contains 16 residues. Germline V gives CDR1 MNHEY, CDR2 SVGEGT. CDR3 amino acids: CASSYYTTSGPYEQYF. The CDR3 DNA follows: TGTGCCAGCAGTTACTACACGACTAGCGGGCCCTACGAGCAGTACTTC.

The rearrangement links TRBV30 to TRBJ2-3, with D perhaps given as TRBD1 or TRBD2 (5 bases each). The V end lost 1 base, the J end lost 6 bases, and 11 bases lay between the germline ends. This CDR3 spans 13 amino acids. Germline V gives CDR1 GTSNPN, CDR2 SVGIG (reference sequence). DNA of the CDR3: TGTGCCTGGAGTGGGGGGAGTCCCGATACGCAGTATTTT. Residues: CAWSGGSPDTQYF.

The genes are TRBV3-1 (or the pseudogene TRBV3-2) and TRBJ2-1; possible D gene TRBD1, 5 bases. Germline V gives CDR1 LGHDT, CDR2 YNNKEL (reference sequence). There are 14 residues in the CDR3. V gave up 0 bases and J gave up 6 bases, with 9 bases separating them. The CDR3: CASSQDRAGNEQFF. CDR3 nucleotides: TGTGCCAGCAGCCAAGACAGGGCCGGCAATGAGCAGTTCTTC.